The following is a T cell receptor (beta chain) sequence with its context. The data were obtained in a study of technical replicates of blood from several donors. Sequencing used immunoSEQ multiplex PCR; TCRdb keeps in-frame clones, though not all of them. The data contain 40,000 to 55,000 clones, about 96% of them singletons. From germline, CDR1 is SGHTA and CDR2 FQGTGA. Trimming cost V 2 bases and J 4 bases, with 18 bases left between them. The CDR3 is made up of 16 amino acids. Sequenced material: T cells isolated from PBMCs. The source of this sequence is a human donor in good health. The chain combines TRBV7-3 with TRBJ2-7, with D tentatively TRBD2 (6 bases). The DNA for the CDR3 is TGTGCCAGCAGCTTAGGCCCTAGGGCGGAGGGTTACGAGCAGTACTTC. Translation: CASSLGPRAEGYEQYF.